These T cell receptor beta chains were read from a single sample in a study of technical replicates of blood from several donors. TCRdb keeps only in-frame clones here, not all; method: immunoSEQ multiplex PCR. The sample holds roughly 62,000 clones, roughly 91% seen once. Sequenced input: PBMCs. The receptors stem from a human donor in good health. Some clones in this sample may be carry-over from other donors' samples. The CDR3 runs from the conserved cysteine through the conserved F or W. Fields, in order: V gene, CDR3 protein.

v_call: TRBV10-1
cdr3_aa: CASNTGTGDSNQPQHF

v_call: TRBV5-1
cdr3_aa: CASSLVGGEKLFF

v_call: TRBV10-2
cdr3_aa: CASSDALAGTSYEQYF

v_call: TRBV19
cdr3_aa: CASSMGQPNTEAFF

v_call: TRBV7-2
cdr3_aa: CASSLLYNEAFF

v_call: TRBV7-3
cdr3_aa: CASSPQRGTGELFF

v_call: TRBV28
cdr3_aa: CASSLSWGRDEQYF

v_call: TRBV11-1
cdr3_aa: CASSSGTVGEKLFF

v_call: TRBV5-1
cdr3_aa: CASSLRLAGVANTGELFF

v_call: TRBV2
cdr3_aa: CASSLDRFSYEQYF

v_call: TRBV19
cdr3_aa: CASSTQGSNQPQHF

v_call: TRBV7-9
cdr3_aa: CASSLVVRRGTDTQYF

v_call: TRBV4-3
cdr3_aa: CASSQDGGLSYGYTF

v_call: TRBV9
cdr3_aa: CASSTGTSGGKDTQYF

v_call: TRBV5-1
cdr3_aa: CASSLWGVSLGSHEQFF

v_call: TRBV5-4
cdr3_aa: CASRTSGSLGELFF

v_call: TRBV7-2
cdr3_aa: CASSLVGTGGLAVYGYTF

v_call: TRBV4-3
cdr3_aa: CASSQGLGGGAGETQYF

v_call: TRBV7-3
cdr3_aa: CASSVGLVGDTQYF

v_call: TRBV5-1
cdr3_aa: CASRESGGDYNEQFF

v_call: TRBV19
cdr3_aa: CASSWTVNSPLHF

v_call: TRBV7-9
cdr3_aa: CASSLWGELDSPLHF

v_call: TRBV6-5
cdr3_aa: CASSYPGLAAEQFF

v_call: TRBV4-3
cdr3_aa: CASSQDPTSGDTQYF

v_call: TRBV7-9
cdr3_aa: CASSRTPGQGAETQYF

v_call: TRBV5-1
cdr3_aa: CASSSYPPGILLMNTEAFF

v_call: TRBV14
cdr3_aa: CASSTSGGSYNEQFF

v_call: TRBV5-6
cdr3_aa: CASSRRDYSTDTQYF

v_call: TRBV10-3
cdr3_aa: CAISEDRFLQETQYF

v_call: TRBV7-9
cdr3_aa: CASSLYLDTQYF

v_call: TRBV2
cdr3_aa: CASVRDRFHEQYF

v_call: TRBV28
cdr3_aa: CASLGGTGVNYGYTF

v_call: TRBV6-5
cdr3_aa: CASRAGTDNEQFF

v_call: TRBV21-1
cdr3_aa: CASGRGGGNTEAFF

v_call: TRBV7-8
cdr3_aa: CASSLSGATGELFF

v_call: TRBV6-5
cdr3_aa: CASSYQAANTGELFF

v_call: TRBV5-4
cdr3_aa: CASSRTSGGPYEQYF